The clone carrying this T cell receptor beta chain was seen a handful of times. Its antigen is unknown. TCRdb fed the reads into MiXCR, producing one record per CDR3 protein. Among 360,000 or so distinct CDR3 sequences, about 35% were seen once, and the ten largest hold roughly 14%. This specimen comes from a study of T cell repertoires in cytomegalovirus infection. Germline-derived CDR1 and CDR2 are SQVTM and ANQGSEA. V shed 3 bases and J shed 5 bases, with 16 bases lying between them. The CDR3 sequence is 14 residues long. Material: cultured PBMCs, obtained from culture after CMV antigen stimulation. The origin of this receptor is a human donor in good health (CMV status not recorded). Some clones in this sample may be carry-over from other donors' samples. The V call is TRBV29-1, the J call TRBJ2-5, with a tentative D call TRBD1 (6 bases). CDR3 loop: CSVDLTGWAETQYF. DNA for the CDR3: TGCAGCGTTGATCTGACAGGATGGGCGGAGACCCAGTACTTC.